The sequence of this TCR beta chain was determined in a study of T cells after yellow fever vaccination. Overall study: The authors prepared low-cell-number fractions using SMART-Seq v4 Ultra Low Input.

TCRdb reprocessed the 5' RACE reads with MiXCR, giving one entry per CDR3 protein. The sample consists of some 220,000 distinct CDR3 sequences, approximately 3.3% of them appearing once. The trim removed 6 bases at V and 7 bases at J, leaving 11 bases unmatched. This CDR3 comprises 14 residues. CDR1 and CDR2 (germline): DFQATT, SNEGSKA (reference sequence). This clonotype was detected a few times. Sequenced here: CD4+ T cells sorted from PBMCs, sampled 10 days after the yellow fever booster vaccination. The chain links TRBV20-1 to TRBJ2-4, with TRBD2 matching over 8 bases. The receptor comes from a man aged 18 to 29 who received the YFV17D yellow fever vaccine. CDR3 sequence reads: CSASPGGGGNIQYF. In DNA, the CDR3 is TGCAGTGCATCCCCGGGGGGGGGAGGGAACATTCAGTACTTC.